These 8 T cell receptor beta chains were all obtained from the same sample, sequenced in a study of T cells in Graves' hyperthyroidism and ophthalmopathy. The investigators amplified TCR beta CDR3 regions from RNA transcripts. The HTBI set primed first-round TCR CDR3 RT-PCR. TCRdb independently ran MiXCR on the multiplex PCR reads; one entry per CDR3 protein. Here the sample spans over 500,000 distinct CDR3 sequences, less than 15% being singletons. Sequencing was performed on blood. These receptors came from a woman in her 40s with Graves' hyperthyroidism.

This clonotype appeared many times. The chain links TRBV7-2 to TRBJ2-3; TRBD1 is a possible D gene (5 bases). Germline assignment: CDR1 SGHTA and CDR2 FQGNSA. Trimming stripped 4 bases from V and 0 bases from J, with 8 bases between. The CDR3 totals 14 residues. Here the CDR3 DNA reads TGTGCCAGCAGCTCCCGACAGAGCACAGATACGCAGTATTTT. Its protein product is CASSSRQSTDTQYF.

This clonotype was seen a handful of times. A read error may produce the germline difference seen at one junction end. The J gene is TRBJ1-5, the V gene TRBV28, with 7 bases lining up with TRBD1. CDR1 is MDHEN, CDR2 SYDVKM, per germline. This CDR3 spans 14 amino acids. This chain's CDR3 is CVSSSTGRNQPQHF. The CDR3 DNA reads as TGTGTCAGCAGTTCGACAGGGAGAAATCAGCCCCAGCATTTT.

The chain recombines TRBV7-9 with TRBJ2-1, with TRBD2 matching over 7 bases. V shed 5 bases and J 0 bases; nucleotides not matched to a gene: 13. Germline V gene sequence: CDR1 SEHNR, CDR2 FQNEAQ (reference sequence). The CDR3 totals 18 residues. Written as DNA, the CDR3 is TGTGCCAGCAGCCCCGGGACTATCGAAACGAGCTCCTACAATGAGCAGTTCTTC. This encodes CASSPGTIETSSYNEQFF.

This clonotype has ten or more counts. The J gene is TRBJ2-2, the V gene TRBV5-6; D is unresolved. The germline CDR1 and CDR2 sequences are SGHDT and YYEEEE. Trimming cost V 3 bases and J 2 bases, with 14 bases left between them. CDR3 size: 16 residues. The CDR3, as DNA: TGTGCCAGCAGCTCGCTGAACAGACCAAACACCGGGGAGCTGTTTTTT. Its translation: CASSSLNRPNTGELFF.

In this sample, this clonotype turned up a few times. The chain links TRBV30 to TRBJ1-5; 8 bases match TRBD1. Unmatched junction bases numbered 3, after V lost 1 base and J lost 4 bases. The germline gives CDR1 GTSNPN, CDR2 SVGIG (reference sequence). The CDR3 contains 14 residues. The CDR3 spells CAWSATGGNQPQHF. CDR3 sequence (DNA): TGTGCCTGGAGTGCCACAGGGGGGAATCAGCCCCAGCATTTT. Supplemented by reference TRBV30 and TRBJ1-5, the full variable domain reads SQTIHQWPATLVQPVGSPLSLECTVEGTSNPNLYWYRQAAGRGLQLLFYSVGIGQISSEVPQNLSASRPQDRQFILSSKKLLLSDSGFYLCAWSATGGNQPQHFGDGTRLSIL.

Ten or more counts support this clonotype. The chain has TRBV7-2 and TRBJ2-2; D is possibly TRBD1 (6 bases). The germline V and J ends were trimmed by 3 bases and 4 bases, with 9 bases remaining between them. This CDR3 contains 14 residues. Germline CDR1 and CDR2: SGHTA and FQGNSA. The CDR3 spells CASSFQGTTGELFF. In DNA form, the CDR3 reads TGTGCCAGCAGCTTTCAGGGGACCACCGGGGAGCTGTTTTTT.

This clonotype was counted ten times or more. The chain uses TRBV20-1 and TRBJ2-1; D uncertain. V lost 0 bases, J lost 0 bases, and 6 bases lay in between. This CDR3 is built from 14 residues. CDR1 and CDR2 (germline): DFQATT, SNEGSKA (reference sequence). The CDR3 protein is CSAREGSSYNEQFF. CDR3 coding DNA: TGCAGTGCTAGAGAGGGCTCCTCCTACAATGAGCAGTTCTTC.

This clonotype has more than one count but fewer than ten. The chain has TRBV19 and TRBJ1-1; TRBD1 might be the D (6 bases). CDR1 is LNHDA and CDR2 is SQIVND in the germline V gene (reference sequence). This CDR3 has 14 amino acids. Between the trimmed V and J ends, which lost 3 bases and 7 bases, there was a span of 15 bases. The CDR3 here is CASSIAGDYSEAFF. For the CDR3, the DNA is TGTGCCAGTAGTATTGCAGGGGATTATAGTGAAGCTTTCTTT.